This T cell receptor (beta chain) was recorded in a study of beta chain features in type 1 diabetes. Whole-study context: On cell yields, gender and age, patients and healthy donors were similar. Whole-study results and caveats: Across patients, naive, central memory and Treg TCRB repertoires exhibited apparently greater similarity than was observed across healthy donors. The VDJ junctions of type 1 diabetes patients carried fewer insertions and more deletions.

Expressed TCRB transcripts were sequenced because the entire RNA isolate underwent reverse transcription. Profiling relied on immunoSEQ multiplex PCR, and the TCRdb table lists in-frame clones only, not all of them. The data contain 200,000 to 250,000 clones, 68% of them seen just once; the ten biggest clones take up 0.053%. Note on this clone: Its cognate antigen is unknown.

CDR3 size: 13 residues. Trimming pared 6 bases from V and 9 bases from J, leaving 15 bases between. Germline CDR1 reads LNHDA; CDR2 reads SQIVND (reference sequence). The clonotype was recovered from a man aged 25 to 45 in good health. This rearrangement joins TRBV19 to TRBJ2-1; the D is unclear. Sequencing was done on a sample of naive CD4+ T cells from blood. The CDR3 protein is CASRLTNWGEQFF. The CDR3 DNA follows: TGTGCCAGTAGACTGACAAATTGGGGTGAGCAGTTCTTC.